A selection of T cell receptor beta chains follows, all from one sample in a study of OX40 agonist ivuxolimab in advanced cancers. Some clones are missing from TCRdb's copy, which holds only in-frame ones; the method was immunoSEQ multiplex PCR. The profile covers over 100,000 clones, with 85% to 95% appearing a single time and roughly 1% taken by the ten largest. The sequences come from CD4+ or CD8+ T cells sorted from blood, collected in a trial of the OX40 agonist ivuxolimab. Receptor source: an adult with an advanced solid tumor such as melanoma, head and neck, liver or kidney cancer. The CDR3 runs from the conserved cysteine through the conserved F or W. D genes are given only for firm matches. The size of a clone is reported for some rows only, either as once, few or many, or as a class for expanded clones.

j_call: TRBJ2-3; v_call: TRBV28; clone_size: once; d_call: TRBD2; cdr3_nt: TGTGCCAGCAGTCTAGCGGGATGGCAGTATTTT; cdr3_aa: CASSLAGWQYF
j_call: TRBJ2-5; v_call: TRBV5-6; clone_size: .; d_call: TRBD1; cdr3_nt: TGTGCCAGCAGCAAGGACAGGGATGAGACCCAGTACTTC; cdr3_aa: CASSKDRDETQYF
j_call: TRBJ2-3; v_call: TRBV9; clone_size: .; d_call: TRBD1; cdr3_nt: TGTGCCAGCAGCGTAGCAGGGGGTGGGTATACGCAGTATTTT; cdr3_aa: CASSVAGGGYTQYF
j_call: TRBJ2-7; v_call: TRBV6-5; clone_size: .; d_call: TRBD1; cdr3_nt: TGTGCCAGCAGGGCGACAGGGCCCTACGAGCAGTACTTC; cdr3_aa: CASRATGPYEQYF
j_call: TRBJ2-7; v_call: TRBV28; clone_size: .; d_call: .; cdr3_nt: TGTGCCAGCAGCCGGGGGACCTACGAGCAGTACTTC; cdr3_aa: CASSRGTYEQYF
j_call: TRBJ1-1; v_call: TRBV2; clone_size: .; d_call: .; cdr3_nt: TGTGCCAGCAGGGTAGACAGGTCCGGGAACACTGAAGCTTTCTTT; cdr3_aa: CASRVDRSGNTEAFF
j_call: TRBJ1-5; v_call: TRBV25-1; clone_size: .; d_call: TRBD1; cdr3_nt: TGTGCCAGCAGTGAGCCAACCGGGACAGGGCAGCCCCAGCATTTT; cdr3_aa: CASSEPTGTGQPQHF
j_call: TRBJ1-1; v_call: TRBV18; clone_size: once; d_call: .; cdr3_nt: TGTGCCAGCTCACCACCAGGGAGTGGGAACACTGAAGCTTTCTTT; cdr3_aa: CASSPPGSGNTEAFF
j_call: TRBJ2-7; v_call: TRBV27; clone_size: .; d_call: .; cdr3_nt: TGTGCCAGCAGTTTAGGGGGTACTATCTCCTACGAGCAGTACTTC; cdr3_aa: CASSLGGTISYEQYF
j_call: TRBJ1-2; v_call: TRBV5-1; clone_size: .; d_call: .; cdr3_nt: TGTGCCAGCAGCTTAGTTCGCGGTTTTTATGGCTACACCTTC; cdr3_aa: CASSLVRGFYGYTF
j_call: TRBJ1-1; v_call: TRBV6-5; clone_size: .; d_call: TRBD1; cdr3_nt: TGTGCCAGCAGTTACGGGACAGCCAACCTGGGAGCTTTCTTT; cdr3_aa: CASSYGTANLGAFF
j_call: TRBJ2-5; v_call: TRBV28; clone_size: few; d_call: .; cdr3_nt: TGTGCCAGCAGCCGGGGCAGGGGTCCAGCCCAAGAGACCCAGTACTTC; cdr3_aa: CASSRGRGPAQETQYF
j_call: TRBJ1-4; v_call: TRBV5-1; clone_size: once; d_call: .; cdr3_nt: TGCGCCAGCAGCTTGGGACAAGGAGGGGAAAAACTGTTTTTT; cdr3_aa: CASSLGQGGEKLFF
j_call: TRBJ2-3; v_call: TRBV13; clone_size: once; d_call: TRBD2; cdr3_nt: TGTGCCAGCAGCTTAGTGCGGGGGGGCCGAGCAGATACGCAGTATTTT; cdr3_aa: CASSLVRGGRADTQYF
j_call: TRBJ2-4; v_call: TRBV7-2; clone_size: .; d_call: .; cdr3_nt: TGTGCCAGCCGCCCGACAGGTTTGAAAAACATTCAGTACTTC; cdr3_aa: CASRPTGLKNIQYF
j_call: TRBJ2-1; v_call: TRBV5-8; clone_size: .; d_call: .; cdr3_nt: TGTGCCAGCAACCCCCCGGGACAATACATGTCCTACTACAATGAGCAGTTCTTC; cdr3_aa: CASNPPGQYMSYYNEQFF
j_call: TRBJ2-3; v_call: TRBV5-1; clone_size: .; d_call: .; cdr3_nt: TGCGCCAGCAGCCCCCCCCCGCCGTTGACAGATACGCAGTATTTT; cdr3_aa: CASSPPPPLTDTQYF
j_call: TRBJ2-3; v_call: TRBV5-1; clone_size: .; d_call: TRBD2; cdr3_nt: TGCGCCAGCAGCTTGGGACTAGCGGGCACAGATACGCAGTATTTT; cdr3_aa: CASSLGLAGTDTQYF
j_call: TRBJ1-2; v_call: TRBV7-2; clone_size: .; d_call: .; cdr3_nt: TGTGCCAGCAGCTTCCGGGATTATGGCTACACCTTC; cdr3_aa: CASSFRDYGYTF
j_call: TRBJ2-7; v_call: TRBV7-8; clone_size: .; d_call: .; cdr3_nt: TGTGCCAGCAGCTCCTCTGACGGGTACTACGAGCAGTACTTC; cdr3_aa: CASSSSDGYYEQYF
j_call: TRBJ2-2; v_call: TRBV27; clone_size: .; d_call: TRBD1; cdr3_nt: TGTGCCAGCAGTTTCACTCGGACAGGGGACGGCACCGGGGAGCTGTTTTTT; cdr3_aa: CASSFTRTGDGTGELFF
j_call: TRBJ2-5; v_call: TRBV4-2; clone_size: .; d_call: .; cdr3_nt: TGTGCCAGCAGTACGGAAGAGACCCAGTACTTC; cdr3_aa: CASSTEETQYF
j_call: TRBJ2-2; v_call: TRBV18; clone_size: .; d_call: .; cdr3_nt: TGTGCCAGCCTCCTGACCGGGGAGCTGTTTTTT; cdr3_aa: CASLLTGELFF
j_call: TRBJ1-1; v_call: TRBV4-1; clone_size: .; d_call: .; cdr3_nt: TGCGCCAGCAGACCGTGCAGGGTGCGCAAGGAGAACACTGAAGCTTTCTTT; cdr3_aa: CASRPCRVRKENTEAFF